This TCR beta chain was retrieved from a study of cytomegalovirus exposure and HLA in healthy donors. Study overall: Counted in an early data release were approximately 85 million unique TCRs from HLA-typed donors.

About this clone itself: Antigen: not known.

Germline V gene data show CDR1 as SNHLY and CDR2 as FYNNEI. CDR3 length: 16 amino acids. With 6 bases clipped from V and 2 bases from J, the junction kept 13 bases outside the gene matches. Study observations and caveats: The study designated 150 to 200 TCR beta chains cytomegalovirus-associated. Later analysis suggested most CMV-associated TCR beta chains were HLA-restricted. In an earlier analysis, about 87% or about 30%: the productive usage of most TCR beta V segments.

The PCR ran on 60 Vbeta and 13 Jbeta primers. Sequencing used immunoSEQ multiplex PCR; TCRdb keeps in-frame clones, though not all of them. The table shows 150,000 to 200,000 clones, with 68% occurring only once. This TCR came from a woman between 18 and 29 years old in good health and CMV-seropositive. V is TRBV2 and J is TRBJ2-7, with 7 nucleotides matching TRBD2. Material for sequencing was PBMCs. CDR3 sequence (DNA): TGTGCCAGCAGGGGATCGCGGGGGATGTGGCCCTACGAGCAGTACTTC. Its protein is CASRGSRGMWPYEQYF. The whole variable domain, filled in from reference TRBV2 and TRBJ2-7, reads EPEVTQTPSHQVTQMGQEVILRCVPISNHLYFYWYRQILGQKVEFLVSFYNNEISEKSEIFDDQFSVERPDGSNFTLKIRSTKLEDSAMYFCASRGSRGMWPYEQYFGPGTRLTVT.